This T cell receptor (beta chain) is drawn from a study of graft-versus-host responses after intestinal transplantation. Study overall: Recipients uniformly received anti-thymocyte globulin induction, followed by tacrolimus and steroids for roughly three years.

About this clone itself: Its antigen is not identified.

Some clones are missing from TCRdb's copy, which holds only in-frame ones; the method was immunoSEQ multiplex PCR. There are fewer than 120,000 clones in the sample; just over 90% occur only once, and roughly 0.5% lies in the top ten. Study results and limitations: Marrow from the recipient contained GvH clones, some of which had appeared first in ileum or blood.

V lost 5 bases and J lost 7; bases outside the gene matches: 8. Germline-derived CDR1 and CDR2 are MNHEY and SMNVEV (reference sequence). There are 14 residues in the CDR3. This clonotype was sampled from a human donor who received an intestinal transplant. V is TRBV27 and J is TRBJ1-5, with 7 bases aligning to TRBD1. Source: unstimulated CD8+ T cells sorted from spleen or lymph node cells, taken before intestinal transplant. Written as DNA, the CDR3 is TGTGCCAGCAGTGACAGGGTAGGAAGCCAGCCCCAGCATTTT. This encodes CASSDRVGSQPQHF.